Listed below are T cell receptor beta chains from one sample, sequenced in a study of blood T cell repertoires in COVID-19. Repertoires were generated with immunoSEQ multiplex PCR, while TCRdb's copy carries only in-frame clones and drops some. The table lists 100,000 to 120,000 clones, 72% of them singletons. The sample was peripheral blood. The receptors derive from a woman aged 55-70 years with acute or convalescent COVID-19. CDR3s include the opening cysteine and the closing phenylalanine or tryptophan. The D gene is left open where the match is weak. Size is stated for part of the rows, as once, few or many counts, or as a class when the clone is expanded.

abundance	j_gene	v_gene	d_gene	CDR3nt	CDR3aa
.	TRBJ1-3	TRBV9	TRBD1	TGTGCCAGCAGCTCGACCGGGACAGGCTCTGGAAACACCATATATTTT	CASSSTGTGSGNTIYF
.	TRBJ1-5	TRBV19	TRBD1	TGTGCCAGTAGTATCAGCCAGGGGGTTCAGCCCCAGCATTTT	CASSISQGVQPQHF
.	TRBJ1-6	TRBV6-5	.	TGTGCCAGCAGGCCAGGCCACCGGAATTCACCCCTCCACTTT	CASRPGHRNSPLHF
.	TRBJ1-2	TRBV7-9	.	TGTGCCAGCAGCCCTCAGGGAATAAGTGGCTACACCTTC	CASSPQGISGYTF
.	TRBJ1-3	TRBV30	.	TGTGCCTGGATAACAGAATCTGGAAACACCATATATTTT	CAWITESGNTIYF
few	TRBJ1-5	TRBV23-1	.	TGCGCCAGCAGTCAATCGACCCCAACCCGGGGTCAGCCCCAGCATTTT	CASSQSTPTRGQPQHF
.	TRBJ1-1	TRBV5-4	TRBD1	TGTGCCAGCAGCTTGGAGACAGGGGTCACTGAAGCTTTCTTT	CASSLETGVTEAFF
few	TRBJ2-3	TRBV7-9	.	TGTGCCAGCAGCTTCCGGGACACCGACTCAGATACGCAGTATTTT	CASSFRDTDSDTQYF
.	TRBJ2-3	TRBV9	.	TGTGCCAGCCGCGGGTCAGGAAACACAGATACGCAGTATTTT	CASRGSGNTDTQYF
.	TRBJ1-2	TRBV9	TRBD1	TGTGCCAGCAGCGTAACGACAGGGGAAAGGGATGGCTACACCTTC	CASSVTTGERDGYTF
few	TRBJ2-3	TRBV9	TRBD1	TGTGCCAGCGGACAGGACACAGATACGCAGTATTTT	CASGQDTDTQYF
.	TRBJ2-5	TRBV3-1/TRBV3-2	.	TGTGCCAGCAGCCAAGAACAGGGTGAGACCCAGTACTTC	CASSQEQGETQYF
.	TRBJ2-5	TRBV6-5	TRBD2	TGTGCCAGCAGTTACTCGGGGGGGAAAGAGACCCAGTACTTC	CASSYSGGKETQYF
.	TRBJ1-2	TRBV11-2	TRBD1	TGTGCCAGCAGCCCCTTTGAAAGGGGGCGGTACACCTTC	CASSPFERGRYTF
.	TRBJ1-3	TRBV5-4	.	TGTGCCAGCAGCTTGCAAGGGGGAATAGGGAACACCATATATTTT	CASSLQGGIGNTIYF
.	TRBJ2-5	TRBV20-1	.	TGCAGTGCCGAGGTGAGAGAGACCCAGTACTTC	CSAEVRETQYF
.	TRBJ1-6	TRBV2	.	TGTGCCAGCAGCGAGACAGTCGGGAGGGCACCCCTCCACTTT	CASSETVGRAPLHF
few	TRBJ1-4	TRBV3-1/TRBV3-2	.	TGTGCCAGCAGCCAAGGTCCGTTTTGGGAGGTTGGTGAAAAACTGTTTTTT	CASSQGPFWEVGEKLFF
.	TRBJ1-2	TRBV15	TRBD1	TGTGCCACCAGCAGAGATTACGGACAGGCAAACTATGGCTACACCTTC	CATSRDYGQANYGYTF
.	TRBJ2-7	TRBV5-1	TRBD2	TGCGCCAGCAGCTCGAGCGGGACTAGCATTTACGAGCAGTACTTC	CASSSSGTSIYEQYF
.	TRBJ2-5	TRBV5-1	.	TGCGCCAGCAGCTGGGCACCTGGGGCGTTCAAAGAGACCCAGTACTTC	CASSWAPGAFKETQYF
.	TRBJ1-2	TRBV19	TRBD1	TGTGCCAGTAGTAGAGGGACAGGGACGAACTATGGCTACACCTTC	CASSRGTGTNYGYTF
.	TRBJ1-2	TRBV5-1	.	TGCGCCAGCAGCTTCCAACAGGGCTTTGATGGCTACACCTTC	CASSFQQGFDGYTF
.	TRBJ1-1	TRBV19	TRBD1	TGTGCCAGTAGCAACAGGGGTCGGGGTACTGAAGCTTTCTTT	CASSNRGRGTEAFF
.	TRBJ2-5	TRBV11-1	TRBD1	TGTGCCAGCAGGTCCGGGACAGGGGGTCAAGAGACCCAGTACTTC	CASRSGTGGQETQYF
few	TRBJ2-2	TRBV10-3	.	TGTGCCATCACAGGGGGGAGCACCGGGGAGCTGTTTTTT	CAITGGSTGELFF